This T cell receptor (beta chain) comes out of a study of patients and donors after allogeneic stem cell transplantation. TCRdb ran MiXCR on the RT-PCR reads and lists one entry per CDR3 protein. The sample lists about 960,000 distinct CDR3 sequences, 15% to 20% occurring once. This clonotype was found a few times. This TCR derives from a human donor who was either an allogeneic HSCT recipient or a stem cell or donor lymphocyte infusion donor (not recorded which). It is not recorded whose cells these are; they may come from a transplant donor. Sequenced sample: blood, either unsorted or a sorted T cell fraction (not recorded which).

The CDR3 DNA is TGTGCCAGCAGACAGGCTGGAAGCTTGGGGTACGAGCAGTACTTC. Translated: CASRQAGSLGYEQYF. This sequence joins TRBV6-9 and TRBJ2-7; D perhaps matches TRBD1 (5 bases). This CDR3 region has 15 residues. V was clipped by 6 bases and J by 4 bases, with 19 bases between them. Germline CDR1 is MNHGY and CDR2 is SVAAGI.